This T cell receptor (beta chain) was sequenced for a study of T cell clones after liver transplantation. Across the study: TCRbeta sequencing after a pre-transplant mixed lymphocyte reaction identified graft-donor-reactive clones, later tracked in post-transplant blood. Patients counted as tolerant after at least one year off all immunosuppression, enzymes not exceeding twice normal. Findings and caveats of the study: Compared with third party-reactive sequences, donor-reactive ones declined more, independent of withdrawal success.

In regard to this clone: Its antigen is undetermined.

Measured with immunoSEQ multiplex PCR; TCRdb has only the in-frame clones, and not every one. This repertoire shows roughly 40,000 clones, 86% found once; its top ten account for 2.5%. Germline V CDR1 and CDR2: MDHEN, SYDVKM. The CDR3 runs 18 residues. The J segment lost 2 bases and the V segment lost 6 bases, leaving 10 bases of the junction unmatched. The V and J genes are TRBV28 and TRBJ2-3, with 14 positions matching TRBD2. The TCR originated in a human patient who received a liver transplant. Some T cells may trace back to the graft donor. The sample consisted of CD4+ T cells from blood, taken 24 months after liver transplant. In nucleotides, the CDR3 is TGTGCCAGCAGAACTCGACTAGCGGGAGGGGAGCACACAGATACGCAGTATTTT. Its protein product is CASRTRLAGGEHTDTQYF.